A single sample is the source of the 16 T cell receptor beta chains below, sequenced in a study of T cells after posttransplantation cyclophosphamide. TCRdb keeps only in-frame clones here, not all; method: immunoSEQ multiplex PCR. Found here are roughly 23,000 clones, 95% to 98% of them singletons; the top ten hold around 0.13%. Cells defined as naive were viable CD3+CD4+ or CD3+CD8+ and CCR7+CD45RA+CD45RO-CD95-CD27+CD28+. Sequenced input: naive CD4+ T cells sorted from PBMCs. These receptors came from a man between 50 and 59 years old in good health, CMV-negative, and a related stem cell transplant donor.

The chain joins TRBV25-1 to TRBJ2-3, with TRBD2 identical over 9 bases. The junction had 12 bases not matched to a gene; V was cut back by 0 bases and J by 8 bases. In germline, CDR1 is MGHDK, CDR2 SYGVNS. The CDR3 totals 17 residues. CDR3 region: CASSEYGPSGVFGTQYF. The DNA for the CDR3 is TGTGCCAGCAGTGAATATGGTCCTAGCGGGGTATTTGGTACGCAGTATTTT.

This rearrangement joins TRBV9 to TRBJ1-3; no definite D call. The CDR3 contains 12 residues. The germline CDR1 and CDR2 sequences are SGDLS and YYNGEE. Trimming left V 3 bases short and J 3 bases short, with 4 bases between. CDR3 sequence: CASSGGGNTIYF. CDR3 sequence (DNA): TGTGCCAGCAGCGGCGGTGGAAACACCATATATTTT.

The J gene is TRBJ2-2, the V gene TRBV7-9; no definite D call. The V gene's germline CDR1 is SEHNR and CDR2 FQNEAQ (reference sequence). This CDR3 contains 16 residues. V was cut by 1 base and J by 1 base, with 10 bases left in between. The CDR3 DNA follows: TGTGCCAGCAGCTTAGTAGGCAGGTGGAACACCGGGGAGCTGTTTTTT. It translates to CASSLVGRWNTGELFF.

This clone was counted a single time. V and J are TRBV5-4 and TRBJ1-4, with D tentatively TRBD1 (5 bases). Trimming shortened V by 0 bases and J by 5 bases, and 8 bases separated the two germline ends. This CDR3 spans 14 amino acids. CDR1 and CDR2 (germline): SGHNT, YYREEE (reference sequence). The CDR3 region has the DNA TGTGCCAGCAGCTTGGGGGGCCCAAATGAAAAACTGTTTTTT. It specifies CASSLGGPNEKLFF.

The V gene is TRBV10-3, the J gene TRBJ2-2, with a tentative D call TRBD2 (6 bases). Looked up from germline, CDR1 is ENHRY and CDR2 is SYGVKD. The CDR3 contains 16 residues. V shed 8 bases and J shed 0 bases, with 16 bases lying between them. CDR3 nucleotide sequence: TGTGCCATCGGTACTAACCGGGACTCGAACACCGGGGAGCTGTTTTTT. Amino acids: CAIGTNRDSNTGELFF.

The gene calls are TRBV6-1 and TRBJ2-7, with no clear D. Germline V gene sequence: CDR1 MNHNS, CDR2 SASEGT. With 5 bases removed from V and 3 bases from J, the gap between germline ends came to 8 bases. The CDR3 covers 12 residues. The CDR3 region is CASSLKHYEQYF. The DNA of the CDR3 is TGTGCCAGCAGTTTGAAACACTACGAGCAGTACTTC.

V is TRBV9 and J is TRBJ2-3, with 8 bases fitting TRBD2. The germline CDR1 and CDR2 sequences are SGDLS and YYNGEE. The V gene end was trimmed by 3 bases and the J gene end by 10 bases; junction bases not matched to a gene: 13. CDR3 length: 15 amino acids. CDR3 bases: TGTGCCAGCAGCGCGGGAGGGCTAGCGGGCCCCCCGCAGTATTTT. Protein: CASSAGGLAGPPQYF.

This clone was detected once. The gene calls are TRBV7-9 and TRBJ1-6, with a possible D match to TRBD1 (6 bases). With 4 bases removed from V and 15 bases from J, the gap between germline ends came to 25 bases. The CDR3 is 16 amino acids. From germline, CDR1 is SEHNR and CDR2 FQNEAQ (reference sequence). The chain's CDR3 is CASSSGSFSPGHGLHF. As DNA, the CDR3 is TGTGCCAGCAGCTCCGGAAGTTTCTCGCCGGGACACGGCCTCCACTTT.

The rearrangement uses TRBV2 and TRBJ1-2, with 8 bases that match TRBD1. Germline assignment: CDR1 SNHLY and CDR2 FYNNEI. The CDR3 has 16 amino acids. With V trimmed by 6 bases and J by 4 bases, 13 bases remained unmatched. CDR3 sequence: CASSGQGIKSTYGYTF. CDR3 bases: TGTGCCAGCAGCGGACAGGGAATCAAATCGACCTATGGCTACACCTTC.

The chain couples TRBV6-5 to TRBJ2-3, with D perhaps matching TRBD2 (5 bases). Trimming left V 3 bases short and J 5 bases short, with 12 bases between. The CDR3 sequence is 14 residues long. Germline V gives CDR1 MNHEY, CDR2 SVGAGI. CDR3 bases: TGTGCCAGCAGTTATTCGGGGATTGAAGATACGCAGTATTTT. This gives the protein CASSYSGIEDTQYF.

The chain combines TRBV19 with TRBJ1-1; TRBD1 might be the D (5 bases). Germline assignment: CDR1 LNHDA and CDR2 SQIVND (reference sequence). CDR3 size: 14 residues. V lost 1 base and J 5 bases, leaving 11 bases between the germline ends. The DNA of the CDR3 is TGTGCCAGTAGTATAGCGGGGGTTAGTACTGAAGCTTTCTTT. It encodes CASSIAGVSTEAFF. Supplemented by reference TRBV19 and TRBJ1-1, the full variable domain reads DGGITQSPKYLFRKEGQNVTLSCEQNLNHDAMYWYRQDPGQGLRLIYYSQIVNDFQKGDIAEGYSVSREKKESFPLTVTSAQKNPTAFYLCASSIAGVSTEAFFGQGTRLTVV.

V is TRBV9 and J is TRBJ2-6, with TRBD1 as a possible D gene (5 bases). V gave up 3 bases and J gave up 1 base, with 8 bases separating them. Germline lookup yields CDR1 SGDLS and CDR2 YYNGEE. This CDR3 has 15 amino acids. The CDR3 sequence: CASSAAGSGANVLTF. The DNA for the CDR3 is TGTGCCAGCAGCGCCGCAGGGTCTGGGGCCAACGTCCTGACTTTC.

This sequence joins TRBV2 and TRBJ1-2, with D perhaps TRBD1 (5 bases). The CDR3 consists of 13 residues. CDR1 SNHLY and CDR2 FYNNEI come from the germline V gene. V dropped 6 bases and J dropped 3 bases, with 11 bases sitting between them. DNA of the CDR3: TGTGCCAGCAGGTTCAGGGAGGACTATGGCTACACCTTC. Protein product: CASRFREDYGYTF.

This sequence joins TRBV6-5 and TRBJ1-2, with D maybe TRBD1 (6 bases). The CDR3 consists of 12 residues. Germline V gene lookup returns CDR1 MNHEY and CDR2 SVGAGI. Deletions cut 5 bases from V and 10 bases from J, with 14 bases between. The DNA of the CDR3 is TGTGCCAGCAGTCTCCCCCAGGGGAACTACACCTTC. Translated, it gives CASSLPQGNYTF.

This clone was recorded only once. V and J are TRBV6-6 and TRBJ2-2, with D perhaps matching TRBD1 (7 bases). CDR3 length: 16 amino acids. CDR1 and CDR2 (germline): MNHNY, SVGAGI (reference sequence). V shed 2 bases and J shed 3 bases, with 13 bases lying between them. The CDR3 sequence is CASSYPEGAYTGELFF. In DNA, the CDR3 is TGTGCCAGCAGTTACCCGGAGGGGGCGTACACCGGGGAGCTGTTTTTT.

The gene calls are TRBV11-3 and TRBJ2-3, with 14 bases identical to TRBD2. J was trimmed by 3 bases and V by 5 bases; bases with no gene match: 4. CDR1 SGHNT and CDR2 YENEEA come from the germline V gene. The CDR3 has 16 amino acids. The CDR3 reads CASSQGTSGSTDTQYF. In nucleotides, the CDR3 is TGTGCCAGCAGCCAAGGGACTAGCGGGAGTACAGATACGCAGTATTTT.